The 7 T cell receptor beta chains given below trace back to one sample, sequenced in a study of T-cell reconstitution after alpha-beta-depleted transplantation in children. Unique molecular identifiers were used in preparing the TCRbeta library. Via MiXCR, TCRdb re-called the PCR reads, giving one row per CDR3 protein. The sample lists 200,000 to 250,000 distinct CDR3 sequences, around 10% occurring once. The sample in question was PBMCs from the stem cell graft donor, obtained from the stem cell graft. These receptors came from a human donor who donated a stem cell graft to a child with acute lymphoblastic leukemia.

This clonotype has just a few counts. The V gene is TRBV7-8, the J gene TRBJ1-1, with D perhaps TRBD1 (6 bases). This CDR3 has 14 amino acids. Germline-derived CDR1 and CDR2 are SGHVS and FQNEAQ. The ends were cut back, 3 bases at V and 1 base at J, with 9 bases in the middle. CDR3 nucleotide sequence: TGTGCCAGCAGCTTTGGACAGCAGAACACTGAAGCTTTCTTT. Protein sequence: CASSFGQQNTEAFF.

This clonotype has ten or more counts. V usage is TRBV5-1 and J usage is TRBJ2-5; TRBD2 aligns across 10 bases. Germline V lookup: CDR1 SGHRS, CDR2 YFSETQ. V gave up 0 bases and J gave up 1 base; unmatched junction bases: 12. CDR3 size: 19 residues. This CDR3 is CASSLDPLAGASFQETQYF. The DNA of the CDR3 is TGCGCCAGCAGCTTGGATCCCCTAGCGGGGGCCTCTTTCCAAGAGACCCAGTACTTC.

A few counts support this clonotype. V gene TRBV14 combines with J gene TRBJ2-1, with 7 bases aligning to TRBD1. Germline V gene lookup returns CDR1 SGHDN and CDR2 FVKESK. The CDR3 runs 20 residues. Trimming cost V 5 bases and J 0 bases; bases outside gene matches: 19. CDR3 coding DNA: TGTGCCAGCAGCAATAAGCTGGGCACAGGGGCACTCAGCTCCTACAATGAGCAGTTCTTC. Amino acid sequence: CASSNKLGTGALSSYNEQFF. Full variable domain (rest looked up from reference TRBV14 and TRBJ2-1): EAGVTQFPSHSVIEKGQTVTLRCDPISGHDNLYWYRRVMGKEIKFLLHFVKESKQDESGMPNNRFLAERTGGTYSTLKVQPAELEDSGVYFCASSNKLGTGALSSYNEQFFGPGTRLTVL.

CDR3 amino acids: CASSRDNLRGSGELFF. DNA for the CDR3: TGTGCCAGCAGTAGGGACAACCTGAGGGGCTCCGGGGAGCTGTTTTTT. V usage is TRBV2 and J usage is TRBJ2-2; possible D gene TRBD1, 6 bases. Germline V gene data show CDR1 as SNHLY and CDR2 as FYNNEI. CDR3 length: 16 residues. The germline V and J ends were trimmed by 5 bases and 6 bases, with 19 bases remaining between them.

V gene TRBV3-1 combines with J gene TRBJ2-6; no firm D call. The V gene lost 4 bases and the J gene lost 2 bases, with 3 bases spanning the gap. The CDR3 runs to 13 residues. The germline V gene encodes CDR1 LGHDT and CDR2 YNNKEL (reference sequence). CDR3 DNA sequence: TGTGCCAGCAGCCCTGCTGGGGCCAACGTCCTGACTTTC. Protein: CASSPAGANVLTF.

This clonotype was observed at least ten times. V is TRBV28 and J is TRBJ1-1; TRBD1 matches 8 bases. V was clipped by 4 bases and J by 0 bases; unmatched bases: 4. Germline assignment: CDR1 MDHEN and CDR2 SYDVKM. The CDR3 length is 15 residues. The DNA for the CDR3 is TGTGCCAGCAGTTCCCCAGGGGGCATGAACACTGAAGCTTTCTTT. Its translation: CASSSPGGMNTEAFF. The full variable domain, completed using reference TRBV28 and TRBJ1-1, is DVKVTQSSRYLVKRTGEKVFLECVQDMDHENMFWYRQDPGLGLRLIYFSYDVKMKEKGDIPEGYSVSREKKERFSLILESASTNQTSMYLCASSSPGGMNTEAFFGQGTRLTVV.

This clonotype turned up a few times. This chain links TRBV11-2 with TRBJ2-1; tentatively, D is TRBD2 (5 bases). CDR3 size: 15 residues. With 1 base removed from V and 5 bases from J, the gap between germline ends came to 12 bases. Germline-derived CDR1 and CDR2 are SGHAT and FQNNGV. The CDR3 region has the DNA TGTGCCAGCAGCTTAGTAGGGCGGACTGACAATGAGCAGTTCTTC. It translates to CASSLVGRTDNEQFF. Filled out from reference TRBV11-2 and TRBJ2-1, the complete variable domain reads EAGVAQSPRYKIIEKRQSVAFWCNPISGHATLYWYQQILGQGPKLLIQFQNNGVVDDSQLPKDRFSAERLKGVDSTLKIQPAKLEDSAVYLCASSLVGRTDNEQFFGPGTRLTVL.